Listed below are T cell receptor beta chains from one sample, sequenced in a study of blood T cell repertoires in COVID-19. TCRdb's table, derived via immunoSEQ multiplex PCR, lists solely in-frame clones and lacks some. The sample records about 340,000 clones, 90% to 95% being singletons. Sequences were obtained from peripheral blood. These receptors were collected from a woman younger than 35 who had recovered from COVID-19. Both conserved end residues are part of each CDR3.

CDR3: CASSSGQSSYNEQFF
J: TRBJ2-1
V: TRBV5-1

CDR3: CASSPWTSGRAPDTQYF
J: TRBJ2-3
V: TRBV14

CDR3: CAWGGSGRENTGELFF
J: TRBJ2-2
V: TRBV30

CDR3: CASSSGQALANYGYTF
J: TRBJ1-2
V: TRBV6-5

CDR3: CASSPRTGMNTEAFF
J: TRBJ1-1
V: TRBV27

CDR3: CASSLAGTGNTEAFF
J: TRBJ1-1
V: TRBV7-9

CDR3: CASIPATGTYNEQFF
J: TRBJ2-1
V: TRBV27

CDR3: CASSRRWADTQYF
J: TRBJ2-3
V: TRBV12-3/TRBV12-4

CDR3: CATGQGSLGAEAFF
J: TRBJ1-1
V: TRBV12-5

CDR3: CASSPTGQGQPNYGYTF
J: TRBJ1-2
V: TRBV7-9

CDR3: CASSPEGVRSYNEQFF
J: TRBJ2-1
V: TRBV3-1/TRBV3-2

CDR3: CASSEGGSVETQYF
J: TRBJ2-5
V: TRBV2

CDR3: CASSLGNRGRAHGELFF
J: TRBJ2-2
V: TRBV7-2

CDR3: CASSVGSLYTGELFF
J: TRBJ2-2
V: TRBV7-2

CDR3: CASSLTLSNIQYF
J: TRBJ2-4
V: TRBV7-2

CDR3: CARPGQGDPGELFF
J: TRBJ2-2
V: TRBV10-1

CDR3: CASSLVYTEAFF
J: TRBJ1-1
V: TRBV12-3/TRBV12-4

CDR3: CASSSGYGYTF
J: TRBJ1-2
V: TRBV27

CDR3: CAWSVDISNQPQHF
J: TRBJ1-5
V: TRBV30

CDR3: CSVSQTSNQPQHF
J: TRBJ1-5
V: TRBV29-1

CDR3: CASSGAFRLAGVNEQFF
J: TRBJ2-1
V: TRBV2

CDR3: CSAIRGADGNTIYF
J: TRBJ1-3
V: TRBV29-1

CDR3: CASSISGGVISF
J: TRBJ1-1
V: TRBV12-3/TRBV12-4

CDR3: CASSWEGGAGQPQHF
J: TRBJ1-5
V: TRBV5-1

CDR3: CASSQDLLQGGFEGYTF
J: TRBJ1-2
V: TRBV4-1

CDR3: CASSWQGETQYF
J: TRBJ2-5
V: TRBV5-8

CDR3: CASSQLAGGGTDTQYF
J: TRBJ2-3
V: TRBV4-3

CDR3: CASSQDAVTGGAYGYTF
J: TRBJ1-2
V: TRBV4-3

CDR3: CASSFMSSGSNEQFF
J: TRBJ2-1
V: TRBV7-2

CDR3: CASSQVSQSSGNTIYF
J: TRBJ1-3
V: TRBV4-3

CDR3: CASSRSGVEDTQYF
J: TRBJ2-3
V: TRBV10-1

CDR3: CASALGRADTQYF
J: TRBJ2-3
V: TRBV12-3/TRBV12-4

CDR3: CASRSAAEKLFF
J: TRBJ1-4
V: TRBV28

CDR3: CASSIEGRRRNNEQFF
J: TRBJ2-1
V: TRBV19

CDR3: CATQREGHNEQFF
J: TRBJ2-1
V: TRBV10-3

CDR3: CSVDRTSGSYNEQFF
J: TRBJ2-1
V: TRBV29-1

CDR3: CASRDTGGRETQYF
J: TRBJ2-5
V: TRBV6-6

CDR3: CASSLDWGVPPPNEQFF
J: TRBJ2-1
V: TRBV5-5

CDR3: CASSLGGTSGRPRETQYF
J: TRBJ2-5
V: TRBV13

CDR3: CASSPTPQARETQYF
J: TRBJ2-5
V: TRBV9

CDR3: CSVEGGGLNTEAFF
J: TRBJ1-1
V: TRBV29-1

CDR3: CASSAGLEGGETQYF
J: TRBJ2-5
V: TRBV19

CDR3: CSASLQGGNEKLFF
J: TRBJ1-4
V: TRBV20-1

CDR3: CASSDSYTEAFF
J: TRBJ1-1
V: TRBV19

CDR3: CASSLAPTRVVNNEQFF
J: TRBJ2-1
V: TRBV5-5

CDR3: CASSLGGTSATYTDTQYF
J: TRBJ2-3
V: TRBV7-2

CDR3: CASSTSGSPDTQYF
J: TRBJ2-3
V: TRBV19

CDR3: CASSLDSTGGYNEQFF
J: TRBJ2-1
V: TRBV7-2

CDR3: CASSLDRANTEAFF
J: TRBJ1-1
V: TRBV5-1

CDR3: CSASGTSGGPGDTQYF
J: TRBJ2-3
V: TRBV20-1

CDR3: CATSDGRQGASGANVLTF
J: TRBJ2-6
V: TRBV24-1